This T cell receptor (beta chain) was sequenced during a study of type 1 and type 2 diabetes patients. Study-level background: A total of over 15,000,000 paired-end reads came from the whole study.

This clonotype has ten or more counts. The PCR template was genomic DNA. A primer set of 30 forward and 13 reverse primers amplified the CDR3. Using its own MiXCR run on the multiplex PCR reads, TCRdb lists one record per CDR3 protein. The repertoire has some 250,000 distinct CDR3 sequences, 40% to 50% of them found once; the top ten carry roughly 13%. J gave up 6 bases and V 5 bases, and 9 bases lay outside the gene matches. The CDR3 length is 16 residues. The germline V gene encodes CDR1 SGHVS and CDR2 FNYEAQ. The sequence came from a man younger than 30 with type 2 diabetes. The sequencing sample was made of peripheral blood mononuclear cells (PBMCs). The chain uses TRBV7-6 and TRBJ2-2, with 10 positions matching TRBD2. As DNA, the CDR3 is TGTGCCAGCAGCATTAGCGGGGGGCGCTCAGCCGGGGAGCTGTTTTTT. Protein: CASSISGGRSAGELFF.